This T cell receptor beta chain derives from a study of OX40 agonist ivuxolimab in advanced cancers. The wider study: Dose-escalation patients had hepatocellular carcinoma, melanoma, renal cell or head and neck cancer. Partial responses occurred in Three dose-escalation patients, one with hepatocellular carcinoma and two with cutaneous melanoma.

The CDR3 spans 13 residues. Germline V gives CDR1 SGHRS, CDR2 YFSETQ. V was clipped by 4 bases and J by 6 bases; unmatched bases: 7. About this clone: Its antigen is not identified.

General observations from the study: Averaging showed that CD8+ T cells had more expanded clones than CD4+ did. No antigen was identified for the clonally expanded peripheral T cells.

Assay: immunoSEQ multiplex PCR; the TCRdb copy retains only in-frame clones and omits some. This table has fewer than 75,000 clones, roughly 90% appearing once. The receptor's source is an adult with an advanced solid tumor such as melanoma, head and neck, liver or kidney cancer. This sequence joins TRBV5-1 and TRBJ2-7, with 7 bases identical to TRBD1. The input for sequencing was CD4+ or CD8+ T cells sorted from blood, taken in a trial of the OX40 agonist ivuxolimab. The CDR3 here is CASSLGQVSEQYF. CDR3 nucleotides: TGCGCCAGCAGCCTAGGACAGGTGAGCGAGCAGTACTTC. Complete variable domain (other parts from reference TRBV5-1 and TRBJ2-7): KAGVTQTPRYLIKTRGQQVTLSCSPISGHRSVSWYQQTPGQGLQFLFEYFSETQRNKGNFPGRFSGRQFSNSRSEMNVSTLELGDSALYLCASSLGQVSEQYFGPGTRLTVT.